A single sample is the source of the 22 T cell receptor beta chains below, sequenced in a study of blood T cell repertoires in COVID-19. Sequencing was performed with immunoSEQ multiplex PCR; in TCRdb, only in-frame clones are kept and a portion is missing. Of about 170,000 clones in the sample, 74% were seen once. Material: peripheral blood. These receptors were obtained from a woman of 80 years or more with acute or convalescent COVID-19.

This clone was counted only a few times. The chain uses TRBV28 and TRBJ1-4, with D perhaps TRBD1 (5 bases). The CDR3 length is 14 residues. V was pared by 5 bases and J by 8 bases, with 15 bases between. CDR1 is MDHEN, CDR2 SYDVKM, per germline. CDR3 sequence reads: CASSPPQGLEKLFF. The CDR3 nucleotides read TGTGCCAGCAGTCCCCCCCAGGGCTTAGAAAAACTGTTTTTT. The variable domain in full, with the rest retrieved from reference TRBV28 and TRBJ1-4, is DVKVTQSSRYLVKRTGEKVFLECVQDMDHENMFWYRQDPGLGLRLIYFSYDVKMKEKGDIPEGYSVSREKKERFSLILESASTNQTSMYLCASSPPQGLEKLFFGSGTQLSVL.

The J gene is TRBJ1-3, the V gene TRBV30; TRBD1 is a possible D gene (5 bases). This CDR3 is built from 16 residues. Germline assignment: CDR1 GTSNPN and CDR2 SVGIG (reference sequence). Between the trimmed V and J ends, which lost 0 bases and 3 bases, there was a span of 15 bases. For the CDR3, the DNA is TGTGCCTGGAGTGTAACGGCGGGGGTAAATGGAAACACCATATATTTT. Translating it yields CAWSVTAGVNGNTIYF.

This clone was counted between two and nine times. The rearrangement uses TRBV7-2 and TRBJ2-7, with TRBD2 identical over 10 bases. CDR3 size: 15 residues. The J segment lost 6 bases and the V segment lost 5 bases, leaving 10 bases of the junction unmatched. Germline CDR1 SGHTA, CDR2 FQGNSA. As DNA, the CDR3 is TGTGCCAGCAGCCCCGGCTCAGCGGGAGGGAGCGAGCAGTACTTC. Residues: CASSPGSAGGSEQYF.

The chain joins TRBV24-1 to TRBJ2-5, with TRBD2 identical over 7 bases. CDR1 and CDR2 from the germline V gene are KGHDR and SFDVKD. J gave up 5 bases and V 5 bases, and 10 bases lay outside the gene matches. This CDR3 comprises 15 residues. The DNA for the CDR3 is TGTGCCACCAGTGCCCCGGGAGGAATGCGGGAGACCCAGTACTTC. This codes for CATSAPGGMRETQYF.

The rearrangement links TRBV9 to TRBJ1-2; maybe TRBD1 (5 bases). V was cut by 4 bases and J by 3 bases, with 10 bases left in between. In germline, CDR1 is SGDLS, CDR2 YYNGEE. This CDR3 has 13 residues. Here the CDR3 reads CASSSRQHYGYTF. The CDR3 DNA reads as TGTGCCAGCAGCTCCCGACAGCACTATGGCTACACCTTC.

The gene calls are TRBV3-1 (or the pseudogene TRBV3-2) and TRBJ2-3; weak D call: TRBD1 (6 bases). Trimming shortened V by 0 bases and J by 4 bases, and 14 bases separated the two germline ends. Germline assignment: CDR1 LGHDT and CDR2 YNNKEL (reference sequence). The CDR3 has 16 residues. The CDR3 DNA reads as TGTGCCAGCAGCCAAGATGGGACAAGTGGCGCAGATACGCAGTATTTT. Protein: CASSQDGTSGADTQYF.

The chain combines TRBV13 with TRBJ2-5; TRBD1 agrees at 8 bases. The V segment lost 3 bases and the J segment 5 bases; nucleotides outside the gene matches: 8. Per the germline V gene, CDR1 is PRHDT and CDR2 is FYEKMQ (reference sequence). The CDR3 is 15 residues long. The CDR3 DNA follows: TGTGCCAGCAGCTTTCGAACAGGGGGAGAGGAGACCCAGTACTTC. Translated, it gives CASSFRTGGEETQYF.

J is TRBJ1-6 and V is TRBV12-2; the table's D gene call, TRBD1, was not cross checked with the DNA. TRBV12-2 is shown as a pseudogene. CDR3 length: 23 residues. The CDR3 spells CASRSFPGHHIPSTQGYNSPLHF. CDR3 DNA: TGTGCAAGTCGCTCTTTCCCCGGACATCACATCCCCTCTACACAGGGCTATAATTCACCCCTCCACTTT.

CDR3: CASSLGGPLSYEQYF. The CDR3 DNA reads as TGTGCCAGCTCACTAGGGGGTCCTCTCTCCTACGAGCAGTACTTC. This sequence joins TRBV18 and TRBJ2-7; D may be TRBD1 (6 bases). The germline CDR1 and CDR2 sequences are KGHSH and LQKENI. The CDR3 contains 15 residues. V was cut by 4 bases and J by 0 bases, with 13 bases left in between.

The chain carries TRBV10-2 and TRBJ2-5; the match to TRBD2 covers 9 bases. Germline V gives CDR1 WSHSY, CDR2 SAAADI. The CDR3 loop spans 15 amino acids. V was clipped by 2 bases and J by 2 bases; unmatched bases: 3. CDR3 in DNA: TGCGCCAGCAGTGAGCCAGCGGGAGGTCAAGAGACCCAGTACTTC. It is translated as CASSEPAGGQETQYF.

This chain connects TRBV24-1 to TRBJ2-7; D uncertain. The CDR3 sequence is 13 residues long. Trimming pared 5 bases from V and 0 bases from J, leaving 7 bases between. CDR1 KGHDR and CDR2 SFDVKD come from the germline V gene. CDR3 sequence reads: CATSVGSSYEQYF. For the CDR3, the DNA is TGTGCCACCAGTGTCGGTAGCTCCTACGAGCAGTACTTC.

The V call is TRBV29-1, the J call TRBJ2-1; 13 bases map to TRBD2. J lost 5 bases, V lost 1 base, and 2 bases had no gene match. Germline V lookup: CDR1 SQVTM, CDR2 ANQGSEA. The CDR3 runs 15 residues. The DNA for the CDR3 is TGCAGCGTTGAAGTGGGGACTAGCGGGGACAATGAGCAGTTCTTC. Residues: CSVEVGTSGDNEQFF.

Details on this clone: This specimen includes other DNA sequences encoding the same CDR3. The chain uses TRBV5-1 and TRBJ1-1; possible D gene TRBD1, 5 bases. The CDR3 is made up of 13 amino acids. Germline V gene lookup returns CDR1 SGHRS and CDR2 YFSETQ. Trimming removed 4 bases from V and 1 base from J, with 8 bases in between. The CDR3 region is CASSLTGNTEAFF. CDR3 nucleotide sequence: TGCGCCAGCAGCCTCACAGGGAACACTGAAGCTTTCTTT.

The chain links TRBV2 to TRBJ1-1; D call uncertain. This CDR3 has 14 residues. The ends were cut back, 6 bases at V and 7 bases at J, with 18 bases in the middle. Germline values: CDR1 SNHLY, CDR2 FYNNEI. CDR3 sequence reads: CASRKTETGSEAFF. DNA of the CDR3: TGTGCCAGCAGAAAAACTGAGACCGGGAGTGAAGCTTTCTTT.

This clone showed up just a few times. This sequence joins TRBV5-1 and TRBJ1-4; 11 bases match TRBD1. The CDR3 runs 18 residues. The trim removed 0 bases at V and 0 bases at J, leaving 4 bases unmatched. Germline V gives CDR1 SGHRS, CDR2 YFSETQ. CDR3 sequence: CASSLAGTGGPTNEKLFF. CDR3 coding DNA: TGCGCCAGCAGCTTGGCCGGGACAGGGGGGCCAACTAATGAAAAACTGTTTTTT.

This clone was seen a few times. The same CDR3 arises from other DNA sequences in this sample as well. The rearrangement uses TRBV7-2 and TRBJ2-1, with 9 bases identical to TRBD1. The germline CDR1 and CDR2 sequences are SGHTA and FQGNSA. This CDR3 spans 15 amino acids. J was trimmed by 12 bases and V by 5 bases; bases with no gene match: 14. CDR3 coding DNA: TGTGCCAGCAGCCAACTACAGGGGGCGCAGGGAGGGCAGTTCTTC. It is translated as CASSQLQGAQGGQFF.

The chain has TRBV7-7 and TRBJ2-7; no clear D. Germline CDR1 is SSHAT and CDR2 is FNYEAQ (reference sequence). The CDR3 runs 15 residues. V was cut by 1 base and J by 0 bases, with 10 bases left in between. The CDR3 region has the DNA TGTGCCAGCAGCTTAGGTGCAGGTCCCTCCTACGAGCAGTACTTC. Translated: CASSLGAGPSYEQYF.

The chain has TRBV6-1 and TRBJ1-1, with 10 bases that match TRBD1. Germline V CDR1 and CDR2: MNHNS, SASEGT. The J segment lost 4 bases and the V segment lost 3 bases, leaving 5 bases of the junction unmatched. The CDR3 spans 15 residues. This CDR3 is CASSDMGQGITEAFF. CDR3 bases: TGTGCCAGCAGTGACATGGGACAGGGGATCACTGAAGCTTTCTTT.

On this clone itself: Other DNA variants within this sample encode the same CDR3. V and J are TRBV28 and TRBJ1-5; 9 nucleotides agree with TRBD1. Per germline, CDR1 MDHEN and CDR2 SYDVKM. This CDR3 has 14 amino acids. V lost 5 bases, J lost 4 bases, and 3 bases stayed unmatched. The CDR3 loop reads CASSPGTGNQPQHF. The CDR3 DNA sequence: TGTGCCAGCAGTCCCGGGACAGGGAATCAGCCCCAGCATTTT. Supplemented by reference TRBV28 and TRBJ1-5, the full variable domain reads DVKVTQSSRYLVKRTGEKVFLECVQDMDHENMFWYRQDPGLGLRLIYFSYDVKMKEKGDIPEGYSVSREKKERFSLILESASTNQTSMYLCASSPGTGNQPQHFGDGTRLSIL.

V usage is TRBV19 and J usage is TRBJ2-7; 9 nucleotides line up with TRBD1. The J segment lost 2 bases and the V segment lost 4 bases, leaving 0 bases of the junction unmatched. The V gene's germline CDR1 is LNHDA and CDR2 SQIVND (reference sequence). This CDR3 is built from 13 residues. CDR3 sequence: CASSRDRAYEQYF. CDR3 bases: TGTGCCAGTAGTAGGGACAGGGCCTACGAGCAGTACTTC.

This clone was seen a few times. One end of the junction is discordant with germline, which a read error may explain. The chain carries TRBV23-1 and TRBJ1-2, with 9 positions matching TRBD1. TRBV23-1 falls under the ORF class, with uncertain function. The CDR3 covers 11 residues. CDR3: CASSSRRQGAF. DNA of the CDR3: TGCGCCAGCAGCAGTCGACGACAGGGGGCCTTC.

In this sample, this clone turned up a few times. V is TRBV27 and J is TRBJ2-3; TRBD2 might be the D (5 bases). V lost 0 bases and J 5 bases, leaving 12 bases between the germline ends. Per the germline V gene, CDR1 is MNHEY and CDR2 is SMNVEV (reference sequence). The CDR3 has 15 residues. CDR3 sequence reads: CASSLSRAARDTQYF. The CDR3 DNA follows: TGTGCCAGCAGTTTATCGAGGGCCGCAAGAGATACGCAGTATTTT.